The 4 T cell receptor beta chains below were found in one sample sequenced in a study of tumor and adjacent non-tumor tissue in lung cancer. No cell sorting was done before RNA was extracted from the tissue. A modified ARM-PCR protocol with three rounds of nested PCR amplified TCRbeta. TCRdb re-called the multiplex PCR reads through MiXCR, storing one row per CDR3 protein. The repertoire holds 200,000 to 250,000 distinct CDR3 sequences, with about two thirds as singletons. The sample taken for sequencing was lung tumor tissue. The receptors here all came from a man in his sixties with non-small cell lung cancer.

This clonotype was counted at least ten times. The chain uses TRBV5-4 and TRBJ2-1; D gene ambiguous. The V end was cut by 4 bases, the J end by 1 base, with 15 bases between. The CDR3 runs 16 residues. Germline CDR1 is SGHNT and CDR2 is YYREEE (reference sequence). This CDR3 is CASSTRTDTSYNEQFF. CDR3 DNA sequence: TGTGCCAGCAGCACACGGACGGATACTTCCTACAATGAGCAGTTCTTC.

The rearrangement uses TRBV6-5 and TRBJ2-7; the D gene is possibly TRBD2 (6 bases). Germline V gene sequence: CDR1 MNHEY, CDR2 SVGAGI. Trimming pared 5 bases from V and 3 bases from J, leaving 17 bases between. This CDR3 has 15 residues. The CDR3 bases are TGTGCCAGCAGTCACCATTGGGGCGGGGACTACGAGCAGTACTTC. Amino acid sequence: CASSHHWGGDYEQYF.

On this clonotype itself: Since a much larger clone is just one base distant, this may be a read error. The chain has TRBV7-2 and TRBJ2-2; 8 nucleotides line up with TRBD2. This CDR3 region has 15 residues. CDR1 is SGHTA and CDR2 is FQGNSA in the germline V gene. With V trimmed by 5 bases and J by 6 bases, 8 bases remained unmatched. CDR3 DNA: TGTGCCAGCAGCGGCGGGGGGCTCTACGCCGGGGAGCTGTTTTTT. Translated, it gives CASSGGGLYAGELFF.

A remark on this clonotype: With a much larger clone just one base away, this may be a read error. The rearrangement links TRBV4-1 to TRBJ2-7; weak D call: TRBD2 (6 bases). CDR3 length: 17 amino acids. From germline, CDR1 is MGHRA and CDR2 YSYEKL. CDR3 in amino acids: CAGSQDYRGGRAYEQYF. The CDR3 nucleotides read TGCGCCGGCAGCCAAGATTATCGTGGAGGGCGGGCCTACGAGCAGTACTTC.